This is a list of T cell receptor beta chains from one sample in a study of tumor and adjacent non-tumor tissue in lung cancer. TCRdb re-called the multiplex PCR reads with MiXCR, one entry per CDR3 protein. Of roughly 81,000 distinct CDR3 sequences in the sample, roughly 70% were seen once. Sequencing input: lung tumor tissue. Receptors originate from a woman in her 70s with non-small cell lung cancer. Both conserved end residues are part of each CDR3. The D gene is left open where the match is weak. The size field is filled for only some rows; it gives once, few, many or a size class.

>NA|TRBJ2-3|TRBV7-9|NA
CAFWEQRTAQCF
TGTGCCTTTTGGGAGCAAAGGACAGCGCAGTGTTTT
>once|TRBJ2-5|TRBV5-1|TRBD2
CTSSLGRLAGTETQYF
TGCACCAGCAGCTTGGGGCGGCTAGCGGGAACCGAGACCCAGTACTTC
>few|TRBJ2-1|TRBV10-3|NA
CAISGIRSGGYNEQLF
TGTGCCATTAGTGGGATCCGGTCTGGCGGATACAATGAGCAGTTATTC
>NA|TRBJ1-5|TRBV7-8|NA
CNSTLGVSENQPQHF
TGTAACAGCACCTTAGGAGTATCCGAGAATCAGCCCCAGCATTTT
>NA|TRBJ2-3|TRBV20-1|TRBD2
CSVLAGGGGGTDTQYF
TGCAGTGTTCTAGCGGGGGGGGGAGGCGGCACAGATACGCAGTATTTT
>NA|TRBJ1-6|TRBV7-8|NA
CDSSVGSSYNSPLHF
TGTGACAGCTCAGTGGGGAGCTCCTATAATTCACCCCTCCACTTT
>once|TRBJ1-2|TRBV5-4|NA
CASSLRGALSGCTF
TGTGCCAGCAGCTTGCGAGGGGCTCTCTCTGGCTGCACCTTC
>few|TRBJ1-4|TRBV28|NA
CASRAGPANEKPFF
TGCGCCAGCAGGGCAGGGCCCGCTAATGAAAAACCGTTTTTT
>many|TRBJ1-2|TRBV28|NA
CASNSLKGLTNYGYTF
TGTGCCAGCAATAGTCTCAAAGGACTGACAAACTATGGCTACACCTTC
>NA|TRBJ2-1|TRBV2|TRBD2
CASSESARPTSGRYDEQFF
TGTGCCAGCAGCGAAAGCGCCCGACCTACTAGCGGGAGGTACGATGAGCAGTTCTTC
>NA|TRBJ2-3|TRBV29-1|TRBD2
CSVKSLAGEGTDTHYF
TGCAGCGTTAAAAGTTTAGCGGGAGAAGGCACAGATACGCATTATTTT
>once|TRBJ2-2|TRBV6-1|TRBD2
CASSRTRGRINTGELFF
TGTGCCAGCAGCAGAACGCGGGGGAGGATAAACACCGGGGAGCTGTTTTTT
>NA|TRBJ1-1|TRBV28|NA
CVSSLTGAYEAFF
TGTGTCAGCAGTTTAACGGGGGCTTATGAAGCTTTCTTT
>once|TRBJ2-2|TRBV21-1|NA
CATRRTVPGELFF
TGTGCCACCCGAAGGACGGTACCCGGGGAGCTGTTTTTT
>NA|TRBJ2-5|TRBV11-2|TRBD2
CASSPGGTVQGTLYF
TGTGCCAGCAGCCCGGGGGGGACCGTACAAGGGACCCTGTACTTT
>NA|TRBJ2-1|TRBV12-3/TRBV12-4|TRBD2
CASSLILAGVHNEQFF
TGTGCCAGCAGTTTAATTCTAGCGGGCGTACACAATGAGCAATTCTTC
>NA|TRBJ2-7|TRBV28|NA
CANRLLPSYEQYF
TGTGCCAACAGATTATTACCATCCTACGAGCAGTACTTC
>NA|TRBJ1-4|TRBV6-1|NA
CASIPPGGIAINEKLFF
TGTGCCAGCATCCCCCCCGGGGGCATTGCAATTAATGAAAAACTGTTTTTT
>NA|TRBJ1-2|TRBV12-3/TRBV12-4|TRBD1
CVSSSPRTGDCYGYTF
TGTGTCAGCAGTTCCCCTCGGACAGGGGATTGCTATGGCTACACCTTC
>NA|TRBJ1-2|TRBV10-3|NA
CVISESGQGYYGYTF
TGTGTCATCAGTGAGTCGGGTCAGGGATATTATGGTTACACCTTC
>NA|TRBJ2-2|TRBV10-2|TRBD2
CASQRLAGPSCGELFF
TGCGCCAGCCAGCGGTTAGCGGGGCCTTCGTGTGGGGAGCTGTTTTTT
>NA|TRBJ1-1|TRBV6-6|NA
CVSIPGQRNIEAFF
TGTGTCAGCATCCCTGGACAGAGGAACATTGAAGCTTTCTTT
>many|TRBJ2-7|TRBV12-3/TRBV12-4|NA
CASSPVGPGEQYF
TGTGCCAGCAGCCCCGTGGGACCCGGCGAGCAGTACTTC
>many|TRBJ1-2|TRBV5-1|NA
CASSAQGYGYTF
TGCGCCAGCAGCGCACAGGGCTATGGCTACACCTTC
>NA|TRBJ2-1|TRBV24-1|NA
CATSDAGTDDNEQFF
TGTGCCACCAGTGACGCAGGGACGGACGACAATGAGCAGTTCTTC
>NA|TRBJ2-7|TRBV6-9|NA
CASSSGTGYLYEQYF
TGTGCCAGCAGTAGCGGAACAGGTTATTTGTACGAGCAGTACTTC
>many|TRBJ2-1|TRBV30|NA
CACLGLSRFEQFF
TGTGCCTGCTTAGGACTATCCCGATTTGAGCAGTTCTTC
>many|TRBJ1-1|TRBV4-2|NA
CASSQVDGRTEVFF
TGTGCCAGCAGCCAAGTTGATGGGCGCACTGAAGTTTTCTTT
>NA|TRBJ2-5|TRBV7-8|TRBD1
CVSSLRPGTGRSLGQETQYF
TGTGTCAGCAGCTTAAGGCCCGGGACAGGGAGATCCTTGGGCCAAGAGACCCAGTACTTC
>NA|TRBJ2-2|TRBV30|NA
CAWRVRRVFTGGLFF
TGTGCCTGGAGAGTTCGACGGGTTTTCACCGGGGGGCTGTTTTTT
>NA|TRBJ2-1|TRBV6-1|NA
CASSGTFEQFF
TGTGCCAGCAGTGGTACCTTTGAGCAGTTCTTC
>NA|TRBJ2-1|TRBV20-1|NA
CSDRYHHTLNEQFF
TGCAGTGATAGATATCATCACACCCTAAACGAGCAGTTCTTC
>few|TRBJ2-7|TRBV15|NA
CATSRDQPDEQYF
TGTGCCACCAGCAGAGATCAGCCCGACGAGCAGTACTTC
>NA|TRBJ2-5|TRBV6-1|TRBD2
CARSEPSGGARETQYF
TGTGCCCGCAGTGAACCGAGCGGGGGGGCGAGGGAGACCCAGTACTTC
>NA|TRBJ2-2|TRBV4-2|NA
CVSSQVESRRTDGELFF
TGTGTCAGCAGCCAAGTTGAAAGCCGGAGGACCGACGGGGAGCTGTTTTTT
>NA|TRBJ1-1|TRBV30|NA
CAWSSGVCTEGFF
TGTGCCTGGAGTTCAGGGGTGTGCACTGAAGGTTTCTTT
>NA|TRBJ1-1|TRBV19|TRBD1
CASSDMVGGLMNAEALF
TGTGCCAGTAGTGACATGGTAGGGGGCCTTATGAACGCTGAAGCTTTATTT
>few|TRBJ2-5|TRBV25-1|NA
CANGLRETQYF
TGTGCCAACGGTTTACGGGAGACCCAGTACTTC
>NA|TRBJ2-7|TRBV7-9|NA
CASSDYRDRSYEQYF
TGTGCCAGCAGCGACTACCGGGACCGATCCTACGAGCAGTACTTC
>NA|TRBJ1-2|TRBV7-9|NA
CACRGWADYGYTF
TGTGCCTGCAGAGGGTGGGCGGACTATGGCTACACCTTC
>many|TRBJ2-7|TRBV20-1|TRBD2
CSARDIASGSYEQYF
TGCAGTGCTAGAGATATCGCTAGCGGGAGTTACGAGCAGTACTTC
>NA|TRBJ2-5|TRBV18|NA
CASSPPSGDTQYF
TGTGCCAGCTCACCACCTTCCGGGGATACCCAGTACTTC
>NA|TRBJ1-6|TRBV29-1|NA
CNVGEDLDSSLHF
TGCAACGTTGGAGAGGATTTGGATTCATCCCTCCACTTT
>NA|TRBJ2-7|TRBV11-3|NA
CASSLMSVGTYEQYF
TGTGCCAGCAGCTTAATGTCAGTGGGCACCTACGAGCAGTACTTC
>NA|TRBJ1-1|TRBV28|NA
CASIPWDTVNTEAFF
TGTGCCAGCATCCCGTGGGACACTGTGAACACTGAAGCTTTCTTT
>NA|TRBJ1-1|TRBV28|NA
CASSFSEGRAEAFF
TGTGCCAGTAGTTTTTCGGAGGGCCGGGCCGAAGCTTTCTTT
>few|TRBJ1-1|TRBV30|NA
CAWSPNGVPLLNTGAFF
TGTGCCTGGAGCCCAAACGGTGTCCCTCTCCTGAACACTGGAGCTTTCTTC
>NA|TRBJ2-3|TRBV11-2|TRBD2
CARSLSSAAGVRGTDTQYF
TGTGCCAGAAGCTTATCAAGTGCGGCGGGAGTACGAGGCACAGATACGCAGTATTTT
>medium-sized|TRBJ1-2|TRBV6-1|TRBD1
CASSNTGVGGYTF
TGTGCCAGCAGTAATACAGGGGTTGGCGGCTACACCTTC
>few|TRBJ2-5|TRBV7-8|NA
CASSLGAQETQYF
TGTGCCAGCAGCTTAGGAGCCCAAGAGACCCAGTACTTC
>NA|TRBJ2-7|TRBV10-3|TRBD2
CAISGDSGRARVEQYF
TGTGCCATCAGTGGAGATAGCGGGAGGGCCCGGGTGGAGCAGTACTTC
>many|TRBJ2-6|TRBV11-1|NA
CASSSRDRRGANVLTF
TGTGCCAGCAGCTCAAGAGACAGGCGGGGGGCCAACGTCCTGACTTTC
>NA|TRBJ2-1|TRBV7-9|TRBD1
CASRPGGTGRGYTYEQFF
TGTGCCAGCAGACCAGGGGGGACAGGGAGAGGATACACGTATGAGCAGTTCTTC
>few|TRBJ2-1|TRBV6-1|NA
CASRPGRSSSYNEQFF
TGTGCCAGCAGGCCAGGACGGTCGAGCTCCTACAATGAGCAGTTCTTC
>NA|TRBJ2-1|TRBV11-2|NA
CASSLEVPGYNEQFF
TGTGCCAGCAGCTTAGAGGTCCCCGGCTACAATGAGCAGTTCTTC
>many|TRBJ2-3|TRBV5-4|TRBD1
CASSYGTGKADTQYF
TGTGCCAGCAGCTACGGGACAGGGAAGGCAGATACGCAGTATTTT